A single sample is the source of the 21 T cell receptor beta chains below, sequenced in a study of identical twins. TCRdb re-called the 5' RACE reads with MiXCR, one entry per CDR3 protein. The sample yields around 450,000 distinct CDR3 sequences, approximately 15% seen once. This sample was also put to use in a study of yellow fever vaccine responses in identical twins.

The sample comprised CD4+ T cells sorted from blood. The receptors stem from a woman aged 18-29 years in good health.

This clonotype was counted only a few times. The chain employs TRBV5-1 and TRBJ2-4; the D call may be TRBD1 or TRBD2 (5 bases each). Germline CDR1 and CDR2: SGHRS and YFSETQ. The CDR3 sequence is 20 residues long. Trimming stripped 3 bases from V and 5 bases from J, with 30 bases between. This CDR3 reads CASSSGLGPSRVRDENIQYF. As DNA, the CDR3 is TGCGCCAGCAGCTCAGGACTGGGGCCCTCACGGGTTCGGGACGAAAACATTCAGTACTTC.

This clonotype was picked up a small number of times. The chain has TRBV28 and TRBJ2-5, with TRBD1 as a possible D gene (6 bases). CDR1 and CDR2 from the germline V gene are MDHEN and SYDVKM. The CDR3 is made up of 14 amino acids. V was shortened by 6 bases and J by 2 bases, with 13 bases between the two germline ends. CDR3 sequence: CASSGPGVQETQYF. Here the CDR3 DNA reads TGTGCCAGCAGCGGACCAGGGGTACAAGAGACCCAGTACTTC.

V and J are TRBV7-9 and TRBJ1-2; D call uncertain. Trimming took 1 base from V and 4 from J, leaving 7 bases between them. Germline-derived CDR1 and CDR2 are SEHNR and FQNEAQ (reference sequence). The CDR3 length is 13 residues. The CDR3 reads CASSLESAYGYTF. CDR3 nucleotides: TGTGCCAGCAGCTTAGAGTCAGCCTATGGCTACACCTTC. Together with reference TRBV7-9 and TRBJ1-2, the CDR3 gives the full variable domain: DTGVSQNPRHKITKRGQNVTFRCDPISEHNRLYWYRQTLGQGPEFLTYFQNEAQLEKSRLLSDRFSAERPKGSFSTLEIQRTEQGDSAMYLCASSLESAYGYTFGSGTRLTVV.

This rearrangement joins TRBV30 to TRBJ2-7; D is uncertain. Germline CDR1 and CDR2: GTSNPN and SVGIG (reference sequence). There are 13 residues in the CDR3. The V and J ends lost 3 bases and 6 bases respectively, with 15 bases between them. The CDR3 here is CAWRPDLGSEQYF. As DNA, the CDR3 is TGTGCCTGGAGACCTGACCTGGGTAGCGAGCAGTACTTC.

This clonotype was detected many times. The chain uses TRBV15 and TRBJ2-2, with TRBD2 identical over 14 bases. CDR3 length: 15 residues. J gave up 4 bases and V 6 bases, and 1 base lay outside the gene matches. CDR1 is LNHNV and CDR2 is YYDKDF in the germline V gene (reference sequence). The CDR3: CATRGLAGGTGELFF. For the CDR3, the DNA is TGTGCCACCAGAGGACTAGCGGGAGGCACCGGGGAGCTGTTTTTT.

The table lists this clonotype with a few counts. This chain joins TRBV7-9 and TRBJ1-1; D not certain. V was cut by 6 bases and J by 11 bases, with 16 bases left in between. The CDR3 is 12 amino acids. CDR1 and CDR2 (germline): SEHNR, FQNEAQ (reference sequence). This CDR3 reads CASSPDSLRAFF. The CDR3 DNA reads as TGTGCCAGCAGTCCTGACTCCCTTCGGGCTTTCTTT.

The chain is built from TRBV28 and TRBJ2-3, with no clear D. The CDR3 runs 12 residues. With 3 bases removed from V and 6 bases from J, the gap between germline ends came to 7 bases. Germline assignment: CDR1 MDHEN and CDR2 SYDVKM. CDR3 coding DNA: TGTGCCAGCAGTTTCATAGGTGATACGCAGTATTTT. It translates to CASSFIGDTQYF.

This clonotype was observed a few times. The DNA for the CDR3 is TGTGCCAGCAGTTTGTCTCAGGGTTCCACTGAAGCTTTCTTT. It yields the protein CASSLSQGSTEAFF. The chain uses TRBV28 and TRBJ1-1; D is perhaps TRBD1 (5 bases). The ends were cut back, 3 bases at V and 4 bases at J, with 12 bases in the middle. The CDR3 totals 14 residues. Germline values: CDR1 MDHEN, CDR2 SYDVKM.

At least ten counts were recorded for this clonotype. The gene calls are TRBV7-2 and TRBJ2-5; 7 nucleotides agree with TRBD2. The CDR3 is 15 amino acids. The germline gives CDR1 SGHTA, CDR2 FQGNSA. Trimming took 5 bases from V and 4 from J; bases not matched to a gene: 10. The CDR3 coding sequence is TGTGCCAGCAGCCCTAGCGGCCCTGGGGGAGAGACCCAGTACTTC. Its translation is CASSPSGPGGETQYF.

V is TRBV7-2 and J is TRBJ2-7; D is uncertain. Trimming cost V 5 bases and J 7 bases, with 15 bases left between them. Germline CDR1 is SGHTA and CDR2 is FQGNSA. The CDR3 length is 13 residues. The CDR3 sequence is CASSLPVLGEQYF. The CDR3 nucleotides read TGTGCCAGCAGCCTCCCTGTGTTGGGGGAGCAGTACTTC.

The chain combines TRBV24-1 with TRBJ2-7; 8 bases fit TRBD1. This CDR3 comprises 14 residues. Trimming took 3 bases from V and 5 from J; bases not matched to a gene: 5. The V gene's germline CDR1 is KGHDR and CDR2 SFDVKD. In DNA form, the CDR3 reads TGTGCCACCAGTGATATCGGACAGGGTAACGAGCAGTACTTC. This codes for CATSDIGQGNEQYF.

The chain's CDR3 is CATSPVNPGGHNEQFF. CDR3 DNA sequence: TGTGCCACCAGCCCGGTAAATCCGGGAGGCCACAATGAGCAGTTCTTC. This chain links TRBV24-1 with TRBJ2-1; 7 positions match TRBD2. V shed 7 bases and J 5 bases; nucleotides not matched to a gene: 13. The germline V gene encodes CDR1 KGHDR and CDR2 SFDVKD. CDR3 size: 16 residues.

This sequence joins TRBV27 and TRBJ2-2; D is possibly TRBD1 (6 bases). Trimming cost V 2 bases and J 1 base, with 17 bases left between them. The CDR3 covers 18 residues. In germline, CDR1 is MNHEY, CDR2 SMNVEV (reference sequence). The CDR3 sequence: CASSLNGLGTMNTGELFF. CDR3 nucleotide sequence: TGTGCCAGCAGTTTAAATGGTCTTGGGACAATGAACACCGGGGAGCTGTTTTTT.

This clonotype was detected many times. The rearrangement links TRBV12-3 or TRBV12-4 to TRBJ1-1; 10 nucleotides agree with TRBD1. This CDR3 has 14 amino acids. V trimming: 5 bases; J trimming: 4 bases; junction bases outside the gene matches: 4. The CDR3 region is CASSRQGAGTEAFF. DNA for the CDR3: TGTGCCAGCAGTCGACAGGGGGCAGGCACTGAAGCTTTCTTT.

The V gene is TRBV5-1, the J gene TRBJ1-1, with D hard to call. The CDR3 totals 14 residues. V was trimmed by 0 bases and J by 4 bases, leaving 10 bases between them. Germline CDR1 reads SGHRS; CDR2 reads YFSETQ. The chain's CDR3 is CASSLEFGFTEAFF. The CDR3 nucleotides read TGCGCCAGCAGCTTGGAATTCGGATTCACTGAAGCTTTCTTT.

The CDR3 loop is CASSQQDRNTGELFF. The CDR3 nucleotides read TGTGCCAGTAGTCAGCAGGACAGGAACACCGGGGAGCTGTTTTTT. The chain links TRBV19 to TRBJ2-2, with a weak D call TRBD1 (6 bases). The V gene lost 5 bases and the J gene lost 1 base, with 11 bases spanning the gap. Germline CDR1 reads LNHDA; CDR2 reads SQIVND (reference sequence). The length of the CDR3 is 15 residues.

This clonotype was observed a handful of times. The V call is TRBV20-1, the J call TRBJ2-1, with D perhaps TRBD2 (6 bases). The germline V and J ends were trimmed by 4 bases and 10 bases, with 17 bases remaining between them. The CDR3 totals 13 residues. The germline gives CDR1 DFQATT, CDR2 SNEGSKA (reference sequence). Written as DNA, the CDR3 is TGCAGTGCTAAACTTTCGGGAGCGTTCGAGCAGTTCTTC. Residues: CSAKLSGAFEQFF.

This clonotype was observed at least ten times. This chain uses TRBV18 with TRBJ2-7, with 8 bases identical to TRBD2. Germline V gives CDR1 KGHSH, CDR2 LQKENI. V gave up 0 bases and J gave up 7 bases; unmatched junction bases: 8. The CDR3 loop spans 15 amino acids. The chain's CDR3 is CASSPPSGGAQEQYF. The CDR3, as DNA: TGTGCCAGCTCACCACCGTCGGGGGGGGCGCAGGAGCAGTACTTC.

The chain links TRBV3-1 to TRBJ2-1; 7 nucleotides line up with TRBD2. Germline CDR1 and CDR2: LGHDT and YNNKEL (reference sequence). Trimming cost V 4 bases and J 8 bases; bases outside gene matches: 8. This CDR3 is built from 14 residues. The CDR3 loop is CASSREGPGYEQFF. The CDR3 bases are TGTGCCAGCAGCCGGGAGGGACCGGGCTATGAGCAGTTCTTC.

Here the CDR3 reads CASSLDINSGELFF. CDR3 bases: TGTGCCAGCAGCTTGGACATTAATTCCGGGGAGCTGTTTTTT. This chain connects TRBV7-3 to TRBJ2-2, with a possible D match to TRBD1 (5 bases). The CDR3 consists of 14 residues. CDR1 and CDR2 from the germline V gene are SGHTA and FQGTGA. The germline V and J ends were trimmed by 3 bases and 6 bases, with 11 bases remaining between them.

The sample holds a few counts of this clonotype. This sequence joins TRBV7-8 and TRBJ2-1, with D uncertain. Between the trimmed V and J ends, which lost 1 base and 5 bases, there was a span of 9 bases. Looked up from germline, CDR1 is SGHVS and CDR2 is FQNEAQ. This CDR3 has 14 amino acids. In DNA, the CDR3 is TGTGCCAGCAGCTTAGACTACCTTGACAATGAGCAGTTCTTC. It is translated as CASSLDYLDNEQFF.